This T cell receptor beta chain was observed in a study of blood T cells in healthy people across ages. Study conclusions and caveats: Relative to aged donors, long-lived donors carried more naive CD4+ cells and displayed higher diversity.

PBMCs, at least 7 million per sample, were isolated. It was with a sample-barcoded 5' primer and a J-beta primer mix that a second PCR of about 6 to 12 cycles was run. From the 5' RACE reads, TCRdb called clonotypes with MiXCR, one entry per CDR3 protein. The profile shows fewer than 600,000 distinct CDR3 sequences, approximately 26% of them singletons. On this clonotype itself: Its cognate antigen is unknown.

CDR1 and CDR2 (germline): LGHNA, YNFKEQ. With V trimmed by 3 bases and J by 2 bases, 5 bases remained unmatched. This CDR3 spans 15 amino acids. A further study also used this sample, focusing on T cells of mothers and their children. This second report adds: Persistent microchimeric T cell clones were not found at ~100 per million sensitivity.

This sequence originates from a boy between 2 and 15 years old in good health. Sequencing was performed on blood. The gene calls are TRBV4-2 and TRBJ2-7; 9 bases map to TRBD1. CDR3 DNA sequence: TGTGCCAGCAGCCATTCGGGACAGGGCCCCTACGAGCAGTACTTC. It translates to CASSHSGQGPYEQYF.